Below are 16 T cell receptor beta chains sequenced from a single sample in a study of blood T cell repertoires in COVID-19. The assay was immunoSEQ multiplex PCR, and TCRdb's table has in-frame clones only and misses some. Among about 160,000 clones, 60% to 85% were seen once, and the ten largest hold 7% to 9%. The sample consisted of peripheral blood. The receptors here all came from a man between 60 and 75 years old with acute or convalescent COVID-19.

This chain links TRBV3-1 (or the pseudogene TRBV3-2) with TRBJ2-1, with 7 nucleotides matching TRBD1. The germline V gene has CDR1 LGHDT and CDR2 YNNKEL (reference sequence). With V trimmed by 2 bases and J by 15 bases, 7 bases remained unmatched. This CDR3 has 12 residues. This CDR3 reads CASSQSRQGLFF. The DNA for the CDR3 is TGTGCCAGCAGCCAATCCCGACAGGGTCTGTTCTTC.

The chain has TRBV3-1 (or the pseudogene TRBV3-2) and TRBJ2-2; 9 bases are a match to TRBD1. In germline, CDR1 is LGHDT, CDR2 YNNKEL (reference sequence). The CDR3 loop spans 14 amino acids. The trim removed 6 bases at V and 7 bases at J, leaving 6 bases unmatched. The CDR3 region is CASRQQGASGELFF. As DNA, the CDR3 is TGTGCCAGCAGACAACAGGGGGCGAGCGGGGAGCTGTTTTTT.

This chain uses TRBV9 with TRBJ2-7; a possible D gene is TRBD2 (5 bases). Germline V gives CDR1 SGDLS, CDR2 YYNGEE. The CDR3 loop spans 14 amino acids. The V and J ends lost 4 bases and 3 bases respectively, with 14 bases between them. The CDR3 bases are TGTGCCAGCAGCCCCGGAGGTAGGGTCTACGAGCAGTACTTC. Protein: CASSPGGRVYEQYF.

The V gene is TRBV28, the J gene TRBJ1-2; possible D gene TRBD1, 6 bases. Trimming took off 6 bases at V and 0 bases at J, with 17 bases between the two ends. CDR1 MDHEN and CDR2 SYDVKM come from the germline V gene. The CDR3 runs to 16 residues. CDR3 DNA sequence: TGTGCCAGCAGCCAGACGGCAGGGGCCTCTAACTATGGCTACACCTTC. This encodes CASSQTAGASNYGYTF.

The CDR3 DNA reads TGTGCCAGCAGCGTTAGACTAGCGGGGGAGGGAAGAGAAAACATTCAGTACTTC. It translates to CASSVRLAGEGRENIQYF. The chain employs TRBV9 and TRBJ2-4; TRBD2 matches 12 bases. V dropped 2 bases and J dropped 5; count of bases not matched to a gene: 11. The CDR3 is 18 residues long. Germline values: CDR1 SGDLS, CDR2 YYNGEE.

This clone showed up just once. V gene TRBV18 combines with J gene TRBJ2-1, with 7 bases fitting TRBD1. Germline CDR1 KGHSH, CDR2 LQKENI. Losses at the gene ends were 2 bases for V and 4 bases for J; bases not matched to a gene: 2. The length of the CDR3 is 14 residues. In DNA, the CDR3 is TGTGCCAGCTCACCATCGGACAGGTACAATGAGCAGTTCTTC. Protein sequence: CASSPSDRYNEQFF.

The CDR3 reads CASSPGTGIYGYTF. CDR3 sequence (DNA): TGTGCCAGCAGCCCCGGGACAGGTATCTATGGCTACACCTTC. This sequence joins TRBV25-1 and TRBJ1-2; TRBD1 agrees at 8 bases. Trimming cost V 6 bases and J 4 bases; bases outside gene matches: 7. The CDR3 is made up of 14 amino acids. Germline-derived CDR1 and CDR2 are MGHDK and SYGVNS.

A few counts support this clone. Other DNA sequences in this specimen translate into the identical CDR3. The chain joins TRBV30 to TRBJ2-7; 9 positions match TRBD1. The CDR3 is 13 residues long. CDR1 is GTSNPN and CDR2 is SVGIG in the germline V gene (reference sequence). The V and J ends lost 1 base and 3 bases, in that order; junction bases with no gene match: 1. The CDR3 DNA reads as TGTGCCTGGAGTGCGGGACAGGGCTACGAGCAGTACTTC. As protein: CAWSAGQGYEQYF.

This sequence joins TRBV4-2 and TRBJ1-1, with D possibly TRBD1 on 5 matching bases. Germline CDR1 LGHNA, CDR2 YNFKEQ. The CDR3 loop spans 15 amino acids. Trimming took 0 bases from V and 3 from J, leaving 11 bases between them. CDR3 protein: CASSQEGVRDTEAFF. The CDR3 DNA is TGTGCCAGCAGCCAAGAAGGGGTTCGGGACACTGAAGCTTTCTTT.

The chain employs TRBV7-2 and TRBJ2-1; D might be TRBD1 (6 bases). The germline gives CDR1 SGHTA, CDR2 FQGNSA. This CDR3 has 14 amino acids. V lost 5 bases and J lost 7, with 15 bases in between. The CDR3 sequence: CASSAPNRDNEQFF. CDR3 DNA: TGTGCCAGCAGCGCCCCGAACAGGGATAATGAGCAGTTCTTC.

V usage is TRBV3-1 (or the pseudogene TRBV3-2) and J usage is TRBJ2-6; the match to TRBD1 covers 8 bases. The CDR3 has 19 amino acids. J lost 4 bases, V lost 6 bases, and 17 bases had no gene match. Germline CDR1 LGHDT, CDR2 YNNKEL (reference sequence). The CDR3 here is CASSSPGQASPGGANVLTF. In nucleotides, the CDR3 is TGTGCCAGCAGTTCCCCGGGACAGGCTTCGCCGGGGGGGGCCAACGTCCTGACTTTC.

This clone was observed once. The rearrangement joins TRBV6-5 to TRBJ1-1; TRBD1 agrees at 7 bases. Germline V gene data show CDR1 as MNHEY and CDR2 as SVGAGI. The trim removed 6 bases at V and 1 base at J, leaving 2 bases unmatched. The CDR3 has 13 residues. The CDR3 DNA reads TGTGCCAGCAGCGGACAGGCGAACACTGAAGCTTTCTTT. This codes for CASSGQANTEAFF.

The chain combines TRBV12-2 with TRBJ2-7; TRBD1 is the table's D call and was not checked against the DNA. TRBV12-2 is an annotated pseudogene. CDR3 length: 13 residues. The chain's CDR3 is CASRLPGPPGQYF. Written as DNA, the CDR3 is TGTGCAAGTCGCTTGCCAGGGCCCCCAGGGCAGTACTTC.

The chain uses TRBV5-4 and TRBJ1-4; possible D gene TRBD1, 6 bases. In germline, CDR1 is SGHNT, CDR2 YYREEE (reference sequence). The V end lost 0 bases, the J end lost 5 bases, and 8 bases lay between the germline ends. The CDR3 consists of 14 residues. Here the CDR3 DNA reads TGTGCCAGCAGCTTGGGGCAGGGGAATGAAAAACTGTTTTTT. This gives the protein CASSLGQGNEKLFF.

This sequence joins TRBV5-1 and TRBJ1-2, with 8 bases lining up with TRBD1. Unmatched junction bases numbered 7, after V lost 4 bases and J lost 8 bases. Looked up from germline, CDR1 is SGHRS and CDR2 is YFSETQ. The CDR3 has 13 amino acids. The CDR3 region is CASSPGQGGGYTF. DNA for the CDR3: TGCGCCAGCAGCCCAGGACAGGGAGGAGGCTACACCTTC. The variable domain in full, with the rest retrieved from reference TRBV5-1 and TRBJ1-2, is KAGVTQTPRYLIKTRGQQVTLSCSPISGHRSVSWYQQTPGQGLQFLFEYFSETQRNKGNFPGRFSGRQFSNSRSEMNVSTLELGDSALYLCASSPGQGGGYTFGSGTRLTVV.

The chain has TRBV10-3 and TRBJ1-2; 11 bases map to TRBD1. Germline CDR1 is ENHRY and CDR2 is SYGVKD. There are 13 residues in the CDR3. Trimming cost V 5 bases and J 6 bases; bases outside gene matches: 2. The CDR3 DNA reads as TGTGCCATCAGTCAGGGACAGGGGGATGGCTACACCTTC. It codes for CAISQGQGDGYTF.